The rows below give T cell receptor beta chains drawn from one sample of a study of blood T cell repertoires in COVID-19. Only in-frame clones appear in the TCRdb table, and some are missing; sequencing was by immunoSEQ multiplex PCR. The repertoire holds about 280,000 clones, with roughly 86% as singletons. The source material was PBMCs or T cells enriched from blood (not recorded which). These receptors were obtained from a woman aged 55-70 years who had recovered from COVID-19. Both conserved end residues are trimmed from each CDR3. The D gene is left open where the match is weak. Not every row has a clone size; where given, it reads once, few, many or a size class.

j_call v_call clone_size d_call cdr3_aa
TRBJ2-1 TRBV9 NA NA ASSAQGSSYNEQF
TRBJ2-7 TRBV6-1 NA NA ASSEPGAPSYEQY
TRBJ1-1 TRBV5-1 NA NA ASSLSNTEAF
TRBJ1-4 TRBV7-8 NA TRBD1 ASSQDRGNEKLF
TRBJ1-2 TRBV11-3 NA TRBD1 ASSTTGQWRYGYT
TRBJ1-2 TRBV6-5 once NA ASRSGQFEDGYT
TRBJ2-3 TRBV7-9 NA TRBD2 ASSFVLAGDFTQY
TRBJ1-3 TRBV30 few NA AQGALNTIY
TRBJ1-6 TRBV19 NA TRBD1 ASSTGTGISPLH
TRBJ2-1 TRBV10-1 NA TRBD1 ASSGGDREPNEQF
TRBJ1-2 TRBV2 NA NA ASVGGNYGYT
TRBJ1-5 TRBV10-3 NA TRBD1 AISEPGGGNQPQH
TRBJ2-1 TRBV3-1/TRBV3-2 NA TRBD2 ASSHGTSGRDYNEQF
TRBJ2-7 TRBV6-5 NA TRBD2 ASSYSSWREPLRQY
TRBJ1-1 TRBV9 NA NA ASSLEGSGIEAF
TRBJ1-1 TRBV5-8 NA NA ASSHGAEAF
TRBJ1-5 TRBV28 NA NA ASTYLGHQPQH
TRBJ2-7 TRBV11-2 NA TRBD2 ASSWTGTSGSYEQY
TRBJ1-1 TRBV2 NA NA ASMPGVAEAF
TRBJ2-7 TRBV7-9 NA NA ASSLAFVVEEQY
TRBJ2-1 TRBV18 NA TRBD2 ASSPLLAGVEALQF
TRBJ1-2 TRBV12-3/TRBV12-4 few NA ASSRTVNYGYT
TRBJ1-5 TRBV6-2/TRBV6-3 NA NA ASSKTRQGNQPQH
TRBJ1-4 TRBV29-1 once NA SVAPFTGNYEKLF
TRBJ2-5 TRBV5-1 NA TRBD1 ASSVGTAQETQY
TRBJ2-5 TRBV30 NA NA AWKREGGFQETQY
TRBJ2-1 TRBV5-4 NA TRBD2 ASSLSSGSINEQF
TRBJ2-1 TRBV20-1 NA NA SASFYNEQF
TRBJ2-7 TRBV11-2 NA NA ASSLVYYEQY
TRBJ1-5 TRBV28 NA NA ASRDTDQPQH
TRBJ2-3 TRBV10-3 NA NA AISESSRGGDTQY
TRBJ1-2 TRBV10-3 few NA ATKEGLEGYGYT
TRBJ2-5 TRBV3-1/TRBV3-2 NA TRBD2 ASSLSGGIQETQY
TRBJ2-7 TRBV28 once TRBD2 ASSWEGYEQY
TRBJ2-2 TRBV2 NA NA ASGLPDTGELF
TRBJ2-5 TRBV24-1 NA TRBD1 ATSDTGTAQETQY
TRBJ2-4 TRBV5-1 NA TRBD1 ASRGTEFGGQY
TRBJ1-1 TRBV30 once NA AWRRGLEAF
TRBJ2-4 TRBV28 NA NA ASSLNVAQNIQY
TRBJ2-7 TRBV5-5 NA NA ASRSGDTLSYEQY
TRBJ2-5 TRBV10-2 NA NA ASMSGWKTQY
TRBJ1-2 TRBV6-5 NA TRBD1 ASSSPGTGNGYT
TRBJ2-7 TRBV5-1 NA TRBD1 ASLATGVLRSSYEQY
TRBJ2-7 TRBV28 NA TRBD1 ASSPPDRAPSNY
TRBJ2-7 TRBV9 NA TRBD1 ASSAGTGFYEQY
TRBJ1-2 TRBV19 NA NA ASSPDTTYGYT
TRBJ2-7 TRBV29-1 NA NA SVAAKGEQY
TRBJ1-2 TRBV21-1 NA NA ASSKAGGPDYGYT
TRBJ1-3 TRBV27 NA NA ASSPDSPSSGNTIY
TRBJ1-2 TRBV5-1 NA TRBD1 ASSFGTGVDGYT
TRBJ2-3 TRBV7-9 NA NA ASTPGAQTVWRDTQY
TRBJ2-1 TRBV7-9 NA TRBD2 ASSPSGINYNEQF
TRBJ2-2 TRBV27 NA TRBD1 ASSLTGSGELF
TRBJ1-5 TRBV28 NA NA ASSLRSQGTGYNQPQH
TRBJ2-5 TRBV2 NA NA ASTPGVQETQY
TRBJ2-7 TRBV5-1 NA TRBD2 ASSPRTSGPYEQY
TRBJ2-7 TRBV2 NA TRBD2 ASRARGGSDEQY
TRBJ1-4 TRBV5-1 NA TRBD1 ASSLGGQGGEKLF
TRBJ2-3 TRBV5-6 NA TRBD1 ASSRTGEALTDTQY